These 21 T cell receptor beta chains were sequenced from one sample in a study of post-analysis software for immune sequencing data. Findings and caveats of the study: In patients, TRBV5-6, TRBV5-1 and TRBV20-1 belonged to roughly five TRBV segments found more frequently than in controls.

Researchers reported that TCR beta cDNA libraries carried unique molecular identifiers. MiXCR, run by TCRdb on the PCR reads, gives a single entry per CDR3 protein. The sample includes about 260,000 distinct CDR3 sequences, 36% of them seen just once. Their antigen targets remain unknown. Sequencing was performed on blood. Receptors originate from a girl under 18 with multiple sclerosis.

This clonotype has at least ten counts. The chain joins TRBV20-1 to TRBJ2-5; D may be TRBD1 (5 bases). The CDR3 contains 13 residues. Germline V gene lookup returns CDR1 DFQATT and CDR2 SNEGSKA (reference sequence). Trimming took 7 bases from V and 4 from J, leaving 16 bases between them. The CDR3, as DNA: TGCAGTGGGGCAGGGCCGAACCCAGAGACCCAGTACTTC. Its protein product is CSGAGPNPETQYF.

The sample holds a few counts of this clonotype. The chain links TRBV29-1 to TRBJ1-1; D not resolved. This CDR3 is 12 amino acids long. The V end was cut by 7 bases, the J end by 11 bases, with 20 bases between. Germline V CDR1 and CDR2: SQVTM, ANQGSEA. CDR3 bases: TGCAGCGGTGCGGGAGGGTCGTTGGGTGCTTTCTTT. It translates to CSGAGGSLGAFF.

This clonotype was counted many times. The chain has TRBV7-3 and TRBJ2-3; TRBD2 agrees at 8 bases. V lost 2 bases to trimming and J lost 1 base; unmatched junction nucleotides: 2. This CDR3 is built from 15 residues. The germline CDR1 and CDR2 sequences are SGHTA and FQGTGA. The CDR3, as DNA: TGTGCCAGCAGCTTAGCGGGAGGTCGCACAGATACGCAGTATTTT. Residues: CASSLAGGRTDTQYF. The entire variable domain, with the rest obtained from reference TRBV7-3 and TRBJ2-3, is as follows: GAGVSQTPSNKVTEKGKYVELRCDPISGHTALYWYRQSLGQGPEFLIYFQGTGAADDSGLPNDRFFAVRPEGSVSTLKIQRTERGDSAVYLCASSLAGGRTDTQYFGPGTRLTVL.

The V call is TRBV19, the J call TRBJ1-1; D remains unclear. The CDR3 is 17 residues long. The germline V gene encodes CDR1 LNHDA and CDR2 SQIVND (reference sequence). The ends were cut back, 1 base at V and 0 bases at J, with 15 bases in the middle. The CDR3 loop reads CASSIGAPRILNTEAFF. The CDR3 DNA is TGTGCCAGTAGTATAGGAGCCCCCCGGATTCTGAACACTGAAGCTTTCTTT.

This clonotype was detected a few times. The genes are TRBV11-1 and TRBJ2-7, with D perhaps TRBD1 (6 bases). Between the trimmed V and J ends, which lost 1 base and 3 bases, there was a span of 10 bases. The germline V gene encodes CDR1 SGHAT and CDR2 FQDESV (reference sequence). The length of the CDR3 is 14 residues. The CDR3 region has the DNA TGTGCCAGCAGCTTAGGCCTACAGGGCTACGAGCAGTACTTC. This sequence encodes CASSLGLQGYEQYF.

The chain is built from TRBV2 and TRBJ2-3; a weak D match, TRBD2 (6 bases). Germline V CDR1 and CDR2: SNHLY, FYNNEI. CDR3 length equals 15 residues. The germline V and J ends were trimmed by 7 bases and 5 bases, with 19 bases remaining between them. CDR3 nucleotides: TGTGCCAGCAAGGTGTCTAGCGAAAGAGGAGATACGCAGTATTTT. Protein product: CASKVSSERGDTQYF.

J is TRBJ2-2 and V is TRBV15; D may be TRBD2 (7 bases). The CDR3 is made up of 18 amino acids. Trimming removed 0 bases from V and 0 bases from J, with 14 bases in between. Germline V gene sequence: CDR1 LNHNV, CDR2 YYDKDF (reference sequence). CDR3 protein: CATSRDLGGQANTGELFF. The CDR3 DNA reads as TGTGCCACCAGCAGAGATCTCGGGGGGCAGGCGAACACCGGGGAGCTGTTTTTT.

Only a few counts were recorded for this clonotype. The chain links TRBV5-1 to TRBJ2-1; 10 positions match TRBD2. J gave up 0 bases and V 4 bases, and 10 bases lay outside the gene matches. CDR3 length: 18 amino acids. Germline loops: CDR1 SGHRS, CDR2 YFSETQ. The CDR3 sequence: CASSPRGSGGSSYNEQFF. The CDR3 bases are TGCGCCAGCAGCCCCCGAGGTAGCGGGGGGTCCTCCTACAATGAGCAGTTCTTC.

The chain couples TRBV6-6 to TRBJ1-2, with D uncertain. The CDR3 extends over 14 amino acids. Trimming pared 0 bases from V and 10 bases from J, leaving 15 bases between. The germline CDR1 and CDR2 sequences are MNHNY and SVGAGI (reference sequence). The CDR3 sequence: CASSYSEGRTPYTF. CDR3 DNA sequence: TGTGCCAGCAGTTACTCAGAAGGGCGCACCCCCTACACCTTC.

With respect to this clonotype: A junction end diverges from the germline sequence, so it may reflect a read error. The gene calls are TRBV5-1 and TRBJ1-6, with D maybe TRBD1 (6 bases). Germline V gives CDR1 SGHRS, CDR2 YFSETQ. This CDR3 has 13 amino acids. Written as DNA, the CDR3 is TGCGCTAGCAGCTCCCCGGGAGGGGGTTCCCCCCACTTT. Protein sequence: CASSSPGGGSPHF. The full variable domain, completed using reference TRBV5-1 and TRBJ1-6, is KAGVTQTPRYLIKTRGQQVTLSCSPISGHRSVSWYQQTPGQGLQFLFEYFSETQRNKGNFPGRFSGRQFSNSRSEMNVSTLELGDSALYLCASSSPGGGSPHFGNGTRLTVT.

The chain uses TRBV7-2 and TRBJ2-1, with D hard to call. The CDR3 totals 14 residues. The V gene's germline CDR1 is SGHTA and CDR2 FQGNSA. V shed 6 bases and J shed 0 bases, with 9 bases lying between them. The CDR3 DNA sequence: TGTGCCAGCAGTCGCATATTCTCCTACAATGAGCAGTTCTTC. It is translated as CASSRIFSYNEQFF. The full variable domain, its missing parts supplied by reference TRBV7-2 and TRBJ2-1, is GAGVSQSPSNKVTEKGKDVELRCDPISGHTALYWYRQSLGQGLEFLIYFQGNSAPDKSGLPSDRFSAERTGGSVSTLTIQRTQQEDSAVYLCASSRIFSYNEQFFGPGTRLTVL.

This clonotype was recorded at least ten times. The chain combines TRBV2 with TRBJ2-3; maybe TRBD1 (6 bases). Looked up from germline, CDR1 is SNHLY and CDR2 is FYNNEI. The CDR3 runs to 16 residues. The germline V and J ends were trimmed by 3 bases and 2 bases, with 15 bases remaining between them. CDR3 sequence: CASSEELTGHTDTQYF. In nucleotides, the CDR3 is TGTGCCAGCAGTGAGGAGTTGACAGGACACACAGATACGCAGTATTTT.

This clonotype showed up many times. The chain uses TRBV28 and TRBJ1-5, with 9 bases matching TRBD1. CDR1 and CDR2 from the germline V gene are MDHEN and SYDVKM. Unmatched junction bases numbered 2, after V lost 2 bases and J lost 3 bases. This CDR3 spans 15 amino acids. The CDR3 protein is CASSLGTGFNQPQHF. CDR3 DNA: TGTGCCAGCAGTTTAGGGACAGGGTTCAATCAGCCCCAGCATTTT.

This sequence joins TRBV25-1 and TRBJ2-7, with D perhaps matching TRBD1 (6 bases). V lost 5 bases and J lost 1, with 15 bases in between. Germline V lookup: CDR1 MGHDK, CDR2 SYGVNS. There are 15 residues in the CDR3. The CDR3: CASSPPGHLSYEQYF. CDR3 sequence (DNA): TGTGCCAGCAGTCCTCCGGGACACTTGTCCTACGAGCAGTACTTC.

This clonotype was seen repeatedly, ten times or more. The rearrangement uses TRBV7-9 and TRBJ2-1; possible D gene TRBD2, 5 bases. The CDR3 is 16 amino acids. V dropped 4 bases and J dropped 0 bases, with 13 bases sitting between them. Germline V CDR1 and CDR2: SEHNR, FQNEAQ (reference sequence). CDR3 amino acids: CASSSLSGGSYNEQFF. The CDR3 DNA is TGTGCCAGCAGCTCTTTGAGCGGAGGCTCCTACAATGAGCAGTTCTTC.

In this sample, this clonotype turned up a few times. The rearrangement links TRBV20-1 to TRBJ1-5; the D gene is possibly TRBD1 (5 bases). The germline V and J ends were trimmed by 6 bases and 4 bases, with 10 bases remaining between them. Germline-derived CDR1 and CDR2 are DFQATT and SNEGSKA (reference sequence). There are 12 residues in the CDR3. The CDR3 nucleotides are TGCAGTGCGCTGGGGGGGAATCAGCCCCAGCATTTT. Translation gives CSALGGNQPQHF.

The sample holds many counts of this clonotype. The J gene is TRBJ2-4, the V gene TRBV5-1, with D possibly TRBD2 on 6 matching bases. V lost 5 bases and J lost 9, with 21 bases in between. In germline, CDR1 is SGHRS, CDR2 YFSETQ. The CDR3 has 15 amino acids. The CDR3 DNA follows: TGCGCCAGCAGTCTTTTACCAGGAGGGGCCAGCATTCAGTACTTC. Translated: CASSLLPGGASIQYF.

Here the CDR3 DNA reads TGCAGCGTTGGACTAGTGGTTTACAATGAGCAGTACTTC. Translating gives CSVGLVVYNEQYF. The chain couples TRBV29-1 to TRBJ2-1, with D maybe TRBD2 (6 bases). The tail of the sequence fits TRBJ2-7 better, so the J call may be wrong. Germline CDR1 is SQVTM and CDR2 is ANQGSEA. CDR3 length: 13 residues.

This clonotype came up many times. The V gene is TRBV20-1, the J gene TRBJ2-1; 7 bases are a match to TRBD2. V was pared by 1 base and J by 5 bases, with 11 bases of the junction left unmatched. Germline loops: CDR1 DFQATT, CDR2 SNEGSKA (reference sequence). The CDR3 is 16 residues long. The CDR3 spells CSARASETSPNNEQFF. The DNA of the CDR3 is TGCAGTGCTAGAGCTTCTGAGACTAGCCCCAACAATGAGCAGTTCTTC.

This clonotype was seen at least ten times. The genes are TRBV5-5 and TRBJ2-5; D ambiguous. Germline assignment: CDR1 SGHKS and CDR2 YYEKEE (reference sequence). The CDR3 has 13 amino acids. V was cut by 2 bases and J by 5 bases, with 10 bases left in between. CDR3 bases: TGTGCCAGCAGCTTCTCGGGTCTGGAGACCCAGTACTTC. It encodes CASSFSGLETQYF.

This CDR3 is CSAYYRDNNEQFF. The CDR3 region has the DNA TGCAGCGCTTACTACCGGGATAACAATGAGCAGTTCTTC. V is TRBV29-1 and J is TRBJ2-1, with TRBD2 as a possible D gene (5 bases). The V gene lost 7 bases and the J gene lost 5 bases, with 15 bases spanning the gap. Germline V gives CDR1 SQVTM, CDR2 ANQGSEA. The CDR3 has 13 amino acids.